This T cell receptor beta chain derives from a study of Graves' ophthalmopathy and Graves' hyperthyroidism. Overall study context: Peripheral blood sampling preceded any treatment and occurred at initial diagnosis. Broader study findings: Between ophthalmopathy and stable hyperthyroidism, a 13-signature model drew a separation with 85% to 90% sensitivity and approximately 81% specificity.

The CDR3 loop spans 13 amino acids. Germline CDR1 is LNHNV and CDR2 is YYDKDF (reference sequence). Trimming left V 3 bases short and J 0 bases short, with 6 bases between. The authors used Ficoll-Paque density gradient centrifugation to separate PBMCs. The input was 8.5 to 10 ml of fresh peripheral blood. Amplified material comprised TCR beta CDR3 regions derived from RNA transcripts. The first round was an RT-PCR with HTBI primers, and the second round was a multiplex PCR. TCRdb ran MiXCR on the multiplex PCR reads and lists one entry per CDR3 protein. This sample has 400,000 or so distinct CDR3 sequences, with 15% to 19% found just once. This clonotype occurred many times. The antigen is not known.

Sample: peripheral blood. The TCR originated in a woman aged 18-30 years with stable Graves' hyperthyroidism. The gene calls are TRBV15 and TRBJ2-7; D unresolved. The chain's CDR3 is CATSSDTSYEQYF. Written as DNA, the CDR3 is TGTGCCACCAGCAGCGACACCTCCTACGAGCAGTACTTC. Full variable domain (rest looked up from reference TRBV15 and TRBJ2-7): DAMVIQNPRYQVTQFGKPVTLSCSQTLNHNVMYWYQQKSSQAPKLLFHYYDKDFNNEADTPDNFQSRRPNTSFCFLDIRSPGLGDTAMYLCATSSDTSYEQYFGPGTRLTVT.